This TCR beta chain was sequenced during a study of tissue T cells after allogeneic stem cell transplantation. Sequencing was performed with immunoSEQ multiplex PCR; in TCRdb, only in-frame clones are kept and a portion is missing. Of about 6,700 clones listed, under 50% are singletons. The germline gives CDR1 LGHNA, CDR2 YSYQKL. The CDR3 spans 15 residues. Trimming stripped 1 base from V and 3 bases from J, with 10 bases between. About this clone itself: Gene names and germline match the mouse. The sequenced fragment ends 1 residue before the CDR3 boundary, so the rest is inferred from the germline J gene.

Indicated time point: mouse harvest day 7 after allogeneic transplant. Each mouse received 10^7 T-cell-depleted marrow cells plus 10^6 splenic CD5+ T cells by tail vein. The sequencing input was gut tissue. The genes are TRBV2 and TRBJ2-1; weak D call: TRBD1 (5 bases). The receptor's source is a female BALB/c mouse given C57BL/6 T cells with graft-versus-host disease after an allogeneic hematopoietic cell transplant. This CDR3 is CASSQGQRGYAEQFF. The DNA read from the CDR3 is TGTGCCAGCAGCCAAGGGCAGAGGGGCTATGCTGAGCAGTTC.